This TCR beta chain was identified in a study of Graves' ophthalmopathy and Graves' hyperthyroidism. The study, taken as a whole, reports: Cross-validated, the 13-signature model showed 87.88%/81.08% sensitivity/specificity, and 80%/75% in the test set. This model predicted ophthalmopathy progression (sensitivity roughly 64%, specificity about 72%).

Germline V gives CDR1 ENHRY, CDR2 SYGVKD. The CDR3 is 15 residues long. As the template, RNA transcripts were used to amplify TCR beta CDR3 regions. HTBI primers were used in a first-round RT-PCR, which preceded a second-round multiplex PCR. Using its own MiXCR run on the multiplex PCR reads, TCRdb lists one record per CDR3 protein. This sample has over 650,000 distinct CDR3 sequences, with about 41% found just once. As to this clonotype: The target antigen is unknown. One junction end disagrees with the germline gene, perhaps due to a read error.

The TCR comes from an adult man with Graves' ophthalmopathy. The sequencing sample was made of peripheral blood. V is TRBV10-3 and J is TRBJ2-7; 9 nucleotides line up with TRBD1. CDR3 amino acids: CASSEATGGPYEQYF. DNA for the CDR3: TGTGCCAGCAGTGAAGCGACAGGGGGGCCCTACGAGCAGTACTTC.